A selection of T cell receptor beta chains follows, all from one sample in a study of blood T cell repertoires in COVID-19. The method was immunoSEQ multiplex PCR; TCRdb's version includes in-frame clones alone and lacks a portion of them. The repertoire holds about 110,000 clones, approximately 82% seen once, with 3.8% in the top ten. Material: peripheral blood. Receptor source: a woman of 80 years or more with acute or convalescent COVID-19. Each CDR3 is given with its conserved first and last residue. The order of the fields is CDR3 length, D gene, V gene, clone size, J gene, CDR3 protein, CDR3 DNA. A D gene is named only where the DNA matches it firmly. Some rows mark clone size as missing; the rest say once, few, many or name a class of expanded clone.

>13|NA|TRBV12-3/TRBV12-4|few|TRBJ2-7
CASSLAEGFEQYF
TGTGCCAGCAGTTTAGCGGAGGGGTTCGAGCAGTACTTC
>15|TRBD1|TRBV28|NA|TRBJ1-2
CASSLNRQGDGGYTF
TGTGCCAGCAGTTTAAATCGACAGGGGGACGGGGGCTACACCTTC
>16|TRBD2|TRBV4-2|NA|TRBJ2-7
CASSPYASGGLYEQYF
TGTGCCAGCAGCCCCTACGCTAGCGGGGGGCTCTACGAGCAGTACTTC
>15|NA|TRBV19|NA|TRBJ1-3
CASRIDSGGGNTIYF
TGTGCCAGTAGGATCGACAGTGGTGGGGGAAACACCATATATTTT
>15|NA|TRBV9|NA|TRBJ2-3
CASSVLGGSTDTQYF
TGTGCCAGCAGCGTACTCGGCGGTAGCACAGATACGCAGTATTTT
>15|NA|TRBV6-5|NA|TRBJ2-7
CASSYAASDSYEQYF
TGTGCCAGCAGTTACGCTGCAAGCGACTCCTACGAGCAGTACTTC
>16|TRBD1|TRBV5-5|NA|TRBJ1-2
CASSQDPGQGTYGYTF
TGTGCCAGCAGCCAAGACCCGGGACAGGGTACCTATGGCTACACCTTC
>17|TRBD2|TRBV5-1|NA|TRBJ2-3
CASSLGTSGGVTDTQYF
TGCGCCAGCAGCCTCGGGACTAGCGGGGGGGTCACAGATACGCAGTATTTT
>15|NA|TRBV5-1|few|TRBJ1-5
CASSLGDTSYQPQHF
TGCGCCAGCAGCTTGGGGGACACCTCCTATCAGCCCCAGCATTTT
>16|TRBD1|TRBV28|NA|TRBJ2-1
CASRAPGQGAGDEQFF
TGTGCCAGCAGAGCACCGGGACAGGGGGCTGGGGATGAGCAGTTCTTC
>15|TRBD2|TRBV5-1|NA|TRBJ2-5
CASLGLAGASETQYF
TGCGCCAGCCTGGGACTAGCGGGAGCATCTGAGACCCAGTACTTC
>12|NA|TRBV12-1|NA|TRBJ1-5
CASSFSREPQHF
TGTGCCAGCAGCTTTTCCCGGGAGCCCCAGCATTTT
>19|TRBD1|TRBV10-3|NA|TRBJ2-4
CAISSAGTGVGYGKNIQYF
TGTGCCATCAGTTCCGCCGGGACAGGGGTTGGCTACGGCAAAAACATTCAGTACTTC
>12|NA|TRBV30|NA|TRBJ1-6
CAWGDRPSPLHF
TGTGCCTGGGGAGACAGACCCTCACCCCTCCACTTT
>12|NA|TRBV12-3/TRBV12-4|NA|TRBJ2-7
CASTRDFGEQYF
TGTGCCAGCACTAGGGACTTCGGCGAGCAGTACTTC
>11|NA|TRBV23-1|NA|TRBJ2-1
CASSEYNEQFF
TGCGCCAGCAGTGAGTACAATGAGCAGTTCTTC
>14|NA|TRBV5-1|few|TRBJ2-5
CASSSHTNQETQYF
TGCGCCAGCAGCTCCCACACGAATCAAGAGACCCAGTACTTC
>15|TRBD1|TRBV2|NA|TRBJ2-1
CASKPGQGARNEQFF
TGTGCCAGCAAGCCCGGACAGGGGGCGCGGAATGAGCAGTTCTTC
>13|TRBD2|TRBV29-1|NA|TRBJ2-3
CSASSGGADTQYF
TGCAGCGCGTCTAGCGGGGGGGCAGATACGCAGTATTTT
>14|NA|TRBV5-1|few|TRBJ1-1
CASSLGSTWAEAFF
TGCGCCAGCAGCTTGGGTAGCACCTGGGCTGAAGCTTTCTTT
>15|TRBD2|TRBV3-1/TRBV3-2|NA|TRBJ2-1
CASSRLAGAYNEQFF
TGTGCCAGCAGCCGACTAGCGGGGGCTTACAATGAGCAGTTCTTC
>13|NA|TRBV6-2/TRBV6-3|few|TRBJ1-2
CASSYDGSYGYTF
TGTGCCAGCAGTTACGATGGCAGCTATGGCTACACCTTC
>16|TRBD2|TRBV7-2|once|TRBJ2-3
CASSLVGSGFTDTQYF
TGTGCCAGCAGCTTAGTGGGTAGCGGGTTCACAGATACGCAGTATTTT
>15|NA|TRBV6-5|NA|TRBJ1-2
CASSYSAGRSYGYTF
TGTGCCAGCAGTTACTCGGCAGGGCGGAGCTATGGCTACACCTTC